This T cell receptor (beta chain) was captured by sequencing in a study of cytomegalovirus exposure and HLA in healthy donors. Study-level background: The 100 million to 120 million unique TCR beta sequences, from some 170 million T cells, were found by an earlier analysis.

The germline V and J ends were trimmed by 5 bases and 5 bases, with 7 bases remaining between them. In germline, CDR1 is KGHSH, CDR2 LQKENI. This CDR3 comprises 11 residues. Study-wide findings and caveats: The CMV antigen specificity of a few CMV-associated chains was confirmed through in vitro analysis.

In the case of this clone: The target antigen is unknown.

Vbeta (60) and Jbeta (13) primers were used in the PCR. TCRdb's copy holds only in-frame clones and misses some; the assay was immunoSEQ multiplex PCR. The data show 250,000 or so clones, with 80% to 95% seen just once and roughly 1.5% held by the top ten. This sequence was found in a girl aged 2-10 years in good health and CMV-seronegative. Sample: PBMCs. J is TRBJ2-7 and V is TRBV18, with unresolved D. The CDR3 DNA follows: TGTGCCAGCTCATCAACACACGAGCAGTACTTC. It is translated as CASSSTHEQYF.